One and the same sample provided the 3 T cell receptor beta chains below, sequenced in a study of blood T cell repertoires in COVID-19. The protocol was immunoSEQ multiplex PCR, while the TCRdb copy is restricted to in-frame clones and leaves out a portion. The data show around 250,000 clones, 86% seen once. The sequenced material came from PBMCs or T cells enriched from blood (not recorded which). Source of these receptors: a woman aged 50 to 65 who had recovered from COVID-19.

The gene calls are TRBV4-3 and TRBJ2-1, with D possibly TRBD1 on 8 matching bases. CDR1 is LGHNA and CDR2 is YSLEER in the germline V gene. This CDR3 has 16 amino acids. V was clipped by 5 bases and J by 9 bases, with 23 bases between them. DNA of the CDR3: TGCGCCAGCAGCTCCCAAGCTTACAGGGGGGGGTTTGAGCAGTTCTTC. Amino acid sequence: CASSSQAYRGGFEQFF.

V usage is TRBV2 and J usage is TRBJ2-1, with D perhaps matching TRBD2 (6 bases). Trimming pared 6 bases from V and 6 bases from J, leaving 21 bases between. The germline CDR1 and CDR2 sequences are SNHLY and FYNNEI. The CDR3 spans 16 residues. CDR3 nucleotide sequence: TGTGCCAGCAGCGGAGGAAGGGACTTGACTTTCAATGAGCAGTTCTTC. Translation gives CASSGGRDLTFNEQFF.

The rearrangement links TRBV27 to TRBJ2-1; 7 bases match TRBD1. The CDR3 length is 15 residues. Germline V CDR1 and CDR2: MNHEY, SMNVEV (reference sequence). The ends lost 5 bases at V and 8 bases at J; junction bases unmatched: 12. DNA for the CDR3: TGTGCCAGCAGTCCCAATGGGCAGGGGGTTTATGAGCAGTTCTTC. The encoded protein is CASSPNGQGVYEQFF.